This TCR beta chain was found in a study of shared clonotypes between healthy human individuals (dated by TCRdb to 2018 to 2021). In terms of the full investigation: The cohort included three men and a couple of women between 18 and 49 years of age. Per donor, three plates each were used for CD4 naive and CD4 memory, two for CD8 naive, and one for CD8 memory. Blood TCR repertoires of about 5 healthy adults were deeply sequenced to estimate repertoire size and the extent of clonotype sharing between individuals. To increase sequencing depth and limit assay-specific biases, TCR repertoire library preparation and sequencing were carried out by different laboratories using diverse techniques. Each donor's leukapheresis produced roughly between roughly 0.85 and 9.5 billion PBMCs. The paper as a whole reports these results and caveats: Pairwise subsampling indicated that sequencing depth was expected to affect the degree of clonotype sharing among donors. When a few donors were compared, the shared fraction of clonotypes was about 5.5% for naive CD4, less than 4% for naive CD8, more than 2% for memory CD4, and around 0.4% for memory CD8. Because the study included a small number of donors, the genetic and exposure-history diversity represented was limited. Larger estimated clonotype richness was generally found for naive subsets than for memory subsets. Even with the large sequencing depth, rarefaction of the sorted-subset datasets indicated that sequencing was incomplete. Clonotypes shared by all four sorted-subset donors showed higher generation probabilities than non-shared clonotypes. Sampling was limited to blood, and TCR repertoires in tissue likely differ from TCR repertoires in blood.

CD8 naive samples were CD45RO-negative cells positively selected for CCR7, giving a CD45RA+CCR7+ population that excluded TemRA cells. The donors were healthy, HIV-negative adults with no recently reported acute infections or vaccinations. Every donor was a Caucasian adult residing in Nashville, Tennessee, USA. Blood was obtained by leukapheresis, after which PBMCs were separated by Ficoll-Histopaque density gradient centrifugation and cryopreserved in liquid nitrogen vapor phase. Analytical flow cytometry was used to check the purity and quantity of each magnetically sorted T cell population. From each sorted fraction, genomic DNA was isolated and quantified by UV absorbance on a Nanodrop 2000c. V is pared back by 4 bases and J by 5 bases, with 12 bases lying between the germline termini. Via the germline V gene (reference sequence), CDR1 is SGHNT and CDR2 YYREEE. Reading from cysteine to phenylalanine, the CDR3 counts 13 amino acids. Only the CDR3 part of the read is kept: 39 bases, read in frame from the first base.

Remarks on this clone: The antigen it recognizes is unknown. One base away there is no much larger clone; base qualities are not given. Other DNA variants within this sample encode the same CDR3.

Using the deep immunoSEQ assay, multiplex PCR amplified TCR CDR3 regions from genomic DNA. Extracted genomic DNA from each cell subset was spread evenly across all wells of several immunoSEQ 96-well plates, with each plate serving as a replicate. For sorted subsets, approximately 190 ng genomic DNA, equal to 30,000 or so T cell genomes, was loaded into each replicate PCR. Purified libraries were measured with a Qubit 3.0 fluorometer, size-checked on a Bioanalyzer 2100, and measured again with the KAPA Library Quantification kit. Every immunoSEQ 96-well plate was sequenced on a dedicated single-read 150-cycle Illumina NextSeq 550 flow cell. As for the authors' bioinformatics: Because the immunoSEQ output included only junctional sequences and no quality scores, the filtering could not be the same as the filtering used for full-length reads. Sequences were annotated with PyIR, a Python wrapper for IgBLAST v1.9, using IMGT germline references to assign V/J genes and CDR3. Reads were removed for weak V/J assignments (E-value above 1e-6), missing CDR3, stop codons, out-of-frame junctions, or ambiguous translated residues. V3J clonotypes were defined as sequences sharing an identical inferred V gene, J gene, and CDR3 amino acid sequence. The percentage overlap between two repertoires was calculated by dividing the number of shared unique clonotypes by the size of the smaller repertoire. Repertoire richness was assessed with RTK rarefaction, the Chao1 estimator, and Recon v2.1 estimates of unobserved clonotypes. For all TCRbeta clonotypes obtained by the gDNA method from a few donors, generation probabilities were computed with OLGA. TCRdb mirrors the immuneACCESS table, restricted to in-frame sequences. Some clones are absent from its copies; in checked studies, under half trace to an unresolved V gene, and the reason for the others is unknown. V, J and clone size are those of that table, while D and trimming were read from the DNA. This sample comprises some 2 million clones, approximately 95% of them detected only once. The biggest ten clones account for roughly 1% of the sample.

The clonotype was recovered from a man younger than 30 in good health. The sequence links TRBV5-4 to TRBJ2-5, and possibly TRBD2, on 5 matching bases. Sample: naive CD8+ T cells sorted from blood. The meaning of the sample's cell subset or site label: CD45RA+CCR7+. The CDR3 sequence is CASSPQREETQYF. The DNA sequence is given as TGTGCCAGCAGCCCCCAGAGGGAGGAGACCCAGTACTTC.